The sequence of this TCR beta chain was determined in a study of beta chain features in type 1 diabetes. Sequencing targeted expressed TCRB transcripts, as all isolated RNA had been reverse transcribed. Method: immunoSEQ multiplex PCR; TCRdb's copy keeps in-frame clones and lacks some. The sample contains under 300,000 clones, 27% of which appear only once. V was shortened by 7 bases and J by 8 bases, with 14 bases between the two germline ends. The CDR3 loop spans 12 amino acids. CDR1 is MDHEN and CDR2 is SYDVKM in the germline V gene. This clonotype was sampled from a young man in good health. Specimen: central memory CD4+ T cells from blood. The gene calls are TRBV28 and TRBJ1-2; no reliable D call. This CDR3 is CASTSLGRGYTF. In DNA, the CDR3 is TGTGCCAGCACCTCTCTAGGACGGGGCTACACCTTC.